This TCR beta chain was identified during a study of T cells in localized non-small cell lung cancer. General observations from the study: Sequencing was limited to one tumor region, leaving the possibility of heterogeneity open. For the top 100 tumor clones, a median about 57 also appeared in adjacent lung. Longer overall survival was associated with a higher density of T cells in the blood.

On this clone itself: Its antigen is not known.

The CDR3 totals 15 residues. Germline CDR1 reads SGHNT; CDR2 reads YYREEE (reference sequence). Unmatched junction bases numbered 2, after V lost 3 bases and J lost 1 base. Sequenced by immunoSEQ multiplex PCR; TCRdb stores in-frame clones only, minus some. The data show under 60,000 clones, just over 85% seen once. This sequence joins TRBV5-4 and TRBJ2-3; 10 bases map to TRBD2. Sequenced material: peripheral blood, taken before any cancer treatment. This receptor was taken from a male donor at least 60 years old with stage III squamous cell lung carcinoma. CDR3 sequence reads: CASSSGLAGTDTQYF. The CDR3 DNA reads TGTGCCAGCAGCTCTGGACTAGCGGGCACAGATACGCAGTATTTT. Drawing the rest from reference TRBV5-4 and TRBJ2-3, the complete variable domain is ETGVTQSPTHLIKTRGQQVTLRCSSQSGHNTVSWYQQALGQGPQFIFQYYREEENGRGNFPPRFSGLQFPNYSSELNVNALELDDSALYLCASSSGLAGTDTQYFGPGTRLTVL.